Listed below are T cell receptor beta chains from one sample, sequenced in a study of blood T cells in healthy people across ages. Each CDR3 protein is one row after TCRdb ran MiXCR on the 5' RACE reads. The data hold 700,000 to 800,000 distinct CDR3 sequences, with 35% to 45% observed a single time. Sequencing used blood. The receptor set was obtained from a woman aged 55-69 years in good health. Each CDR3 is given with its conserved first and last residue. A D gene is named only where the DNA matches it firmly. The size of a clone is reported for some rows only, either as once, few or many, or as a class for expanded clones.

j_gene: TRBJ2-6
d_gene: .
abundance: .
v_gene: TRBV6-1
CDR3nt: TGTGCCAGCAGTGAAGCAGGGGGTGGGGCCAACGTCCTGACTTTC
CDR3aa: CASSEAGGGANVLTF

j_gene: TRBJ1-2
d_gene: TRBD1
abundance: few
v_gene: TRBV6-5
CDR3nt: TGTGCCAGCAGAGCCCCGGGACAGGGGATGAGTGGCTACACCTTC
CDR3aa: CASRAPGQGMSGYTF

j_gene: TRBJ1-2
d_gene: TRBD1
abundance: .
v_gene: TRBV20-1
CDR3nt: TGCAGTGTATTTGAACAGGGGAACTATGGCTACACCTTC
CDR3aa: CSVFEQGNYGYTF

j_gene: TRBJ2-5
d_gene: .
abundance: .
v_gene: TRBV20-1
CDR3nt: TGCAGTGCTAAGTCCCACAGGGTGCCGGGCGGGACCCAGTACTTC
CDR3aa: CSAKSHRVPGGTQYF

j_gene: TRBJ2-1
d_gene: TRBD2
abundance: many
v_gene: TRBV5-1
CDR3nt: TGCGCCAGCGCCCCGGAATTAGCGGGGGTGCACAATGAGCAGTTCTTC
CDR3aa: CASAPELAGVHNEQFF

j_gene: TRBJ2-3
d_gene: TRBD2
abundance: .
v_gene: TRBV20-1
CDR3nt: TGCAGTGCTAGAGGACTAGCGGGGCATACAGATACGCAGTATTTT
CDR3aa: CSARGLAGHTDTQYF

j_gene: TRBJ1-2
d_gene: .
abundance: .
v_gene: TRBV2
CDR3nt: TGTGCCAGCAAAGGGACTAACTATGGCTACACCTTC
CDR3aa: CASKGTNYGYTF

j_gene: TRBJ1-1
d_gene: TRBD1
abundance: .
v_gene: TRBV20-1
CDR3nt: TGCAGTGCTAGATCGCGGACAGGGGTAATATCCACTGAAGCTTTCTTT
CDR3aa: CSARSRTGVISTEAFF

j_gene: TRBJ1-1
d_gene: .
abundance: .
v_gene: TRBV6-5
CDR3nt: TGTGCCAGCAGAACCTTAAATAGGGGAGACACTGAAGCTTTCTTT
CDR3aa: CASRTLNRGDTEAFF

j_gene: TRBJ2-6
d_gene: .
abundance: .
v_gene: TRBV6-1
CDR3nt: TGTGCCAGCAGTGAAGCGTCCAGGGTCTCTGGGGCCAACGTCCTGACTTTC
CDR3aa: CASSEASRVSGANVLTF

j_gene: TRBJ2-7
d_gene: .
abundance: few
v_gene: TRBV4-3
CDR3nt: TGCGCCAGCAGCCAAGATTGGGCTAGCTTGGCCTACGAGCAGTACTTC
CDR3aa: CASSQDWASLAYEQYF

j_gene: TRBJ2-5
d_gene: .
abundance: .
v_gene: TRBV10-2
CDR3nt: TGCGCCAGCACCGCGAATTGGGAGACCCAGTACTTC
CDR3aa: CASTANWETQYF

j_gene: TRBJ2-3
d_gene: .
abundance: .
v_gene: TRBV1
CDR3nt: TGCACCAGCAGCCAAGAATCGGGAACTAGCGGGAGTACTACAGATACGCAGTATTTT
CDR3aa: CTSSQESGTSGSTTDTQYF

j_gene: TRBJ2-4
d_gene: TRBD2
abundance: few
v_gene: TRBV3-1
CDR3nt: TGTGCCAGCAGCCAAGATCCTCTAGCGGGGGGGATATTAGCCAAAAACATTCAGTACTTC
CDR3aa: CASSQDPLAGGILAKNIQYF

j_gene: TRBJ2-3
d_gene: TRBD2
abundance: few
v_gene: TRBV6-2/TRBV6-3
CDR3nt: TGTGCCAGCAGATCCGGTGGCAGGGAGGGAGGAGATACGCAGTATTTT
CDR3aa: CASRSGGREGGDTQYF

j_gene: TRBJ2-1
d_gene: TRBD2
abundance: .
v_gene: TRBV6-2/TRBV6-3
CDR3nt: TGTGCCAGCAGCCTTACTAGCGGGGTAAGGAGTGAGCAGTTCTTC
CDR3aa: CASSLTSGVRSEQFF

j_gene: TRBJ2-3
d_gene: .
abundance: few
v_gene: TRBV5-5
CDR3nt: TGTGCCAGCAGCTGGCGAAGCGAAGATACGCAGTATTTT
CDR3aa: CASSWRSEDTQYF

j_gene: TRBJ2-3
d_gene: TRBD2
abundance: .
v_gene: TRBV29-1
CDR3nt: TGCAGCGTTGAAAGGACTAGCCCTAGCACAGATACGCAGTATTTT
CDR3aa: CSVERTSPSTDTQYF

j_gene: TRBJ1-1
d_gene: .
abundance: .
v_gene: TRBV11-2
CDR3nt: TGTGCCAGCAGCTTAGAAGGACACACAATCAACACTGAAGCTTTCTTT
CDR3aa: CASSLEGHTINTEAFF

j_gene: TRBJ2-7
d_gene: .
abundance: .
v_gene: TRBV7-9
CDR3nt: TGTGCCAGCAGGGAAAGCAGCTACGAGCAGTACTTC
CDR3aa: CASRESSYEQYF

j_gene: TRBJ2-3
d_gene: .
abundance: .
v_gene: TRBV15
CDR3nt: TGTGCCACCAGCACCTCCATCACAGATACGCAGTATTTT
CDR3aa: CATSTSITDTQYF

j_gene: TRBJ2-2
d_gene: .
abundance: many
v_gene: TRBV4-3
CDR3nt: TGCGCCAGCAGCTCGACCGGGGAGCTGTTTTTT
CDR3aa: CASSSTGELFF

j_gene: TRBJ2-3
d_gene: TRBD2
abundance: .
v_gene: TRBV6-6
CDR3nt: TGTGCCAGCAGATCCGGACTAGCGGGAGGGACAGATACGCAGTATTTT
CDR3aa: CASRSGLAGGTDTQYF

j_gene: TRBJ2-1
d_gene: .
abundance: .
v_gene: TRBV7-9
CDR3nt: TGTGCCAGCAGCTTAGCGTCGATGCAATACAATGAGCAGTTCTTC
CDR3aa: CASSLASMQYNEQFF

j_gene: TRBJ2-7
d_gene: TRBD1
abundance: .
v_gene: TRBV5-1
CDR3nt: TGCGCCAGCAGCGTACAGGGGGTTTACGAGCAGTACTTC
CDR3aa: CASSVQGVYEQYF

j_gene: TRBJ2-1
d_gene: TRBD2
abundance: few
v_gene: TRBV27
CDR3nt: TGTGCTAGCAGTTTATTGGGTAGCGGGAGCAATAATGAGCAGTTCTTC
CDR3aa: CASSLLGSGSNNEQFF

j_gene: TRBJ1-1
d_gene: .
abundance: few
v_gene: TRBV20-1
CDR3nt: TGCAGTGCTAGACAGGTGGAGGCGAACACTGAAGCTTTCTTT
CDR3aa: CSARQVEANTEAFF

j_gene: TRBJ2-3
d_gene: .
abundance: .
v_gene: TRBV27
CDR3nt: TGTGCCAGCAGTCCAAGCGTCACAGATACGCAGTATTTT
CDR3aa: CASSPSVTDTQYF

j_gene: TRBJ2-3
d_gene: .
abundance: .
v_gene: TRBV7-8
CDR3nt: TGTGCCAGCAGCTTAAGCGGGTACAGTGGGGATACGCAGTATTTT
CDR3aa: CASSLSGYSGDTQYF

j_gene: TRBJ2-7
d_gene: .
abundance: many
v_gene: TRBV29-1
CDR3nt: TGCAGCGTTGAAGGGCAACAGGGTTTCACCTACGAGCAGTACTTC
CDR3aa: CSVEGQQGFTYEQYF

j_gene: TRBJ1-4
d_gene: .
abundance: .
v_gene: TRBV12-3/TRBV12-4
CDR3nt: TGTGCCAGCAACCCCGTCATACACGGCGTGGAGGAAAAACTGTTTTTT
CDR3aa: CASNPVIHGVEEKLFF

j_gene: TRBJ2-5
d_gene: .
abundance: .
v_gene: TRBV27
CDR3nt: TGTGCCAGCAAGCGAGGGGTAAAAGAGACCCAGTACTTC
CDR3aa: CASKRGVKETQYF

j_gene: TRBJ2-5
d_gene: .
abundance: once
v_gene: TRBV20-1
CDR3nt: TGCAGTGCTAGAGATTTTTTGTCGCTCGCAGAGACCCAGTACTTC
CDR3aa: CSARDFLSLAETQYF

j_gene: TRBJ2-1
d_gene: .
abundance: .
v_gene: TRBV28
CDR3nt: TGTGTCAGCAGTTCCCAGGACAGCCTCTCCTACAATGAGCAGTTCTTC
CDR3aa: CVSSSQDSLSYNEQFF

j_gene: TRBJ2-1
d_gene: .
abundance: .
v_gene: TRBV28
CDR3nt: TGTGCCAGCAGTTTACCCCTTGGACAGATTCTTTATGAGCAGTTCTTC
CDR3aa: CASSLPLGQILYEQFF

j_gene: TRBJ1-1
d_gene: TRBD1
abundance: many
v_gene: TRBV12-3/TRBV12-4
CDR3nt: TGTGCCAGCAGAGGGACAGACCTTTTCCCTATGAACACTGAAGCTTTCTTT
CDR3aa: CASRGTDLFPMNTEAFF

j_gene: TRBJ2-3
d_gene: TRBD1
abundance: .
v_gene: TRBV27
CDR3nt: TGTGCCAGCAGTTCCCAACCTCCTCGGACAGGGGACACAGATACGCAGTATTTT
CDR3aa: CASSSQPPRTGDTDTQYF

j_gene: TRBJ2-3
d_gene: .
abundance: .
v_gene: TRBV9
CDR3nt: TGTGCCAGCAACGTTGGGGACTCCACAGATACGCAGTATTTT
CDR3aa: CASNVGDSTDTQYF

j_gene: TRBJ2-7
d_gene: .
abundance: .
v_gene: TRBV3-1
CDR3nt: TGTGCCAGCAGCCAAGCCAACTGTGAGCAGTACTTC
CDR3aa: CASSQANCEQYF

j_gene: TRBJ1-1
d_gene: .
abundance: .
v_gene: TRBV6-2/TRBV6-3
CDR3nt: TGTGCCAGCAGTTACAGGAGCACTGAAGCTTTCTTT
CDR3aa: CASSYRSTEAFF

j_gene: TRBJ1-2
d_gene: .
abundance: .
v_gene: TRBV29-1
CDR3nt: TGCAGCGTTTCCGACTCGCTGGGGGGTTTGAGTGGCTACACCTTC
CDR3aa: CSVSDSLGGLSGYTF

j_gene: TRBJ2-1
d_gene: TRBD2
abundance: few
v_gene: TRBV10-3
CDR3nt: TGTGCCATTTATAGCGGGAGTGGAAATGAGCAGTTCTTC
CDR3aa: CAIYSGSGNEQFF

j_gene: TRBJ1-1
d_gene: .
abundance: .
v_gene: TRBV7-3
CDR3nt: TGTGCCAGCAGCCCTGTCGGGGGGCAGGGGCCAGAAGCTTTCTTT
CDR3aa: CASSPVGGQGPEAFF

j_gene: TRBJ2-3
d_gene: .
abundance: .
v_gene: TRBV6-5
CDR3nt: TGTGCCAGCTACTCGGCCCAAGCGGGACAGGTAGATACGCAGTATTTT
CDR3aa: CASYSAQAGQVDTQYF